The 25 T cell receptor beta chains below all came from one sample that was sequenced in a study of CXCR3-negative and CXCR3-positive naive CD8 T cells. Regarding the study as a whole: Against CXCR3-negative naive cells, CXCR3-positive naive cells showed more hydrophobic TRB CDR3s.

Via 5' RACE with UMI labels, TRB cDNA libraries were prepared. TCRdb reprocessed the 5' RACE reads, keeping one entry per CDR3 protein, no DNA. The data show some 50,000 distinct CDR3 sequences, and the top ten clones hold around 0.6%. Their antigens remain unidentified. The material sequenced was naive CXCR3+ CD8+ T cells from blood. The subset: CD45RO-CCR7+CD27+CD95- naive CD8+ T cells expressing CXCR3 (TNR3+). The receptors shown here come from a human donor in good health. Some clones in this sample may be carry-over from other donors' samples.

This CDR3 reads CSLFTGDGEAFF. V and J are TRBV29-1 and TRBJ1-1; TCRdb designates TRBD1, a call that cannot be tested without DNA. The CDR3 is 12 amino acids. Germline V gives CDR1 SQVTM, CDR2 ANQGSEA.

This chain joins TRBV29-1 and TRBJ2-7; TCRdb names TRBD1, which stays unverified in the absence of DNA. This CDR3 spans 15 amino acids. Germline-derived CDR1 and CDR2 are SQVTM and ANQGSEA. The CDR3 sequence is CSVEDEVTGFYEQYF.

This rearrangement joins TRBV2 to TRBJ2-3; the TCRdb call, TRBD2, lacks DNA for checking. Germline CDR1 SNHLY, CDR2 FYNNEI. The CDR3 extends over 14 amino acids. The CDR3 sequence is CAITRRGEPDTQYF.

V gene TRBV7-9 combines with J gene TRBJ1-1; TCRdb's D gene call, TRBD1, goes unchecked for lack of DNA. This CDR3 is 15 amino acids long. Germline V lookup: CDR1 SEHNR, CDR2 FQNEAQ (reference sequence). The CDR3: CASSSGQGISAEAFF.

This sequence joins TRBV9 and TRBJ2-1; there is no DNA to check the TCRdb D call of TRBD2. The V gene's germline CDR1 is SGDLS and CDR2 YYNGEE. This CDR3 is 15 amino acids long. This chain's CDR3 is CASSQALAGGHEQFF.

The CDR3 region is CASSQDEGDNSYEQYF. This sequence joins TRBV4-3 and TRBJ2-7; the TCRdb call, TRBD1, lacks DNA for checking. Germline CDR1 reads LGHNA; CDR2 reads YSLEER. The CDR3 has 16 amino acids.

The CDR3 loop is CASSKNGNTEAFF. V usage is TRBV18 and J usage is TRBJ1-1. Germline CDR1 and CDR2: KGHSH and LQKENI. The CDR3 runs to 13 residues.

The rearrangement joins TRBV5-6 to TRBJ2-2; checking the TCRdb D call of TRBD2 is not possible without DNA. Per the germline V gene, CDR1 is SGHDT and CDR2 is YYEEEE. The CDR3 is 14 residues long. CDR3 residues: CASSPDSYTGELFF.

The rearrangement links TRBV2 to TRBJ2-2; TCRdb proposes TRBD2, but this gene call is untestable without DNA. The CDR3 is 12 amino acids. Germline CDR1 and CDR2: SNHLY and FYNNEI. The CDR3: CALVKGAGELFF.

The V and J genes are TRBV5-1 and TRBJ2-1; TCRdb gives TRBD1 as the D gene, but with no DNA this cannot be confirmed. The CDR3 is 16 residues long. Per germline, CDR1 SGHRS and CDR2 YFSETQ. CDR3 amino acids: CASSTLQGAQYNEQFF. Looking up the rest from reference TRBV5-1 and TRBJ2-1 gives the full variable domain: KAGVTQTPRYLIKTRGQQVTLSCSPISGHRSVSWYQQTPGQGLQFLFEYFSETQRNKGNFPGRFSGRQFSNSRSEMNVSTLELGDSALYLCASSTLQGAQYNEQFFGPGTRLTVL.

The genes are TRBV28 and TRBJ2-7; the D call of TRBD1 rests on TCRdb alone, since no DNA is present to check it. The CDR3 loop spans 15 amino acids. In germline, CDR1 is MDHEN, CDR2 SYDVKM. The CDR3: CASSGTGTAYYEQYF.

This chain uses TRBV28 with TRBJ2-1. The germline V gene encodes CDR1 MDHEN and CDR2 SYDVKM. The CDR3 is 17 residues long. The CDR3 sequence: CASSAKVLLIGYNEQFF. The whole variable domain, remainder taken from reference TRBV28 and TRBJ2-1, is DVKVTQSSRYLVKRTGEKVFLECVQDMDHENMFWYRQDPGLGLRLIYFSYDVKMKEKGDIPEGYSVSREKKERFSLILESASTNQTSMYLCASSAKVLLIGYNEQFFGPGTRLTVL.

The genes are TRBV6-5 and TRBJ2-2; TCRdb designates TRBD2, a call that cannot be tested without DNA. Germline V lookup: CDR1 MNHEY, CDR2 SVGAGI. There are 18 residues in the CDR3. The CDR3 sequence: CASSHTQPGLAPAGELFF.

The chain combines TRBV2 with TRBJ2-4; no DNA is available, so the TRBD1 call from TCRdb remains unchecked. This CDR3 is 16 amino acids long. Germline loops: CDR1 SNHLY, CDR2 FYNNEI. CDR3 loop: CASSDTGVAAKNIQYF.

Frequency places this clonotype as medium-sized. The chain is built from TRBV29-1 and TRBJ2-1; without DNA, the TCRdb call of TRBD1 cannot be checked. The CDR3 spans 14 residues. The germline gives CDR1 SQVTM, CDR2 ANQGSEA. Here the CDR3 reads CSVDGQGIDSEQFF.

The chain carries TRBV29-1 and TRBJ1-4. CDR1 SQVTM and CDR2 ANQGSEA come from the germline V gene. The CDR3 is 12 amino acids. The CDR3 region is CSSTSGDEKLFF.

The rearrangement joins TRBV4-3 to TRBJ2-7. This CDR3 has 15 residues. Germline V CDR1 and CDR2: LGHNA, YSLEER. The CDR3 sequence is CASSQVVQGLPEQYF.

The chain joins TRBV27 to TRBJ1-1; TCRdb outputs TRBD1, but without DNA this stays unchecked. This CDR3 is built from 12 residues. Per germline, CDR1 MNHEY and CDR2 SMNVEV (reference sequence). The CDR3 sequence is CASSFSGQEAFF.

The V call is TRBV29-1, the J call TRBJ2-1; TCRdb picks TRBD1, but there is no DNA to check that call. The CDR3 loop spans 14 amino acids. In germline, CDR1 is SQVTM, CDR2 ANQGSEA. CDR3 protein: CSVERDRSFNEQFF.

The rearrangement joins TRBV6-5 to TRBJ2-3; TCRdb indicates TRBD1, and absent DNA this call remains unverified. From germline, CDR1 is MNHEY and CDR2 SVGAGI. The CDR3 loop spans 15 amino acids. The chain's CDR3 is CASSYADRGADTQYF.

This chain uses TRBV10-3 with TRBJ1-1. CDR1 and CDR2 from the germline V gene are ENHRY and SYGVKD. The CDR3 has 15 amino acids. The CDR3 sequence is CAISDFSHPNTEAFF.

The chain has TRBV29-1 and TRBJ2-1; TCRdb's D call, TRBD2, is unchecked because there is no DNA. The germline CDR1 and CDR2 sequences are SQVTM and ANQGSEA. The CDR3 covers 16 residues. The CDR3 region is CSARILAGGQGNEQFF.

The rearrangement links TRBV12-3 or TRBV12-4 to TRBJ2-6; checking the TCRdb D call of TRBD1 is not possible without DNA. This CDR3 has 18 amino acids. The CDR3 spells CASSILFRPVSGANVLTF.

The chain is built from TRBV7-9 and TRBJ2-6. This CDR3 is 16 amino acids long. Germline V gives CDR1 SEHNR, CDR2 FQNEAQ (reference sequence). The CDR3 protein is CASSPDSSSGANVLTF.

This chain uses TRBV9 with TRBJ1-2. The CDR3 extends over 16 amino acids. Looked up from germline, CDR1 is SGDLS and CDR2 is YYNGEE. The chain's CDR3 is CASSLSSGTIFRGYTF.